The 17 T cell receptor beta chains below come from one sample, sequenced in a study of blood T cell repertoires in COVID-19. TCRdb's copy holds only in-frame clones and misses some; the assay was immunoSEQ multiplex PCR. The data contain approximately 130,000 clones, more than 70% of them singletons. Source material: peripheral blood. All receptors derive from a human donor in a cohort sampled during active COVID-19.

The CDR3 coding sequence is TGCGCCAGCAGCCACGGACAGGGGGGCAATGAGCAGTTCTTC. Translating it yields CASSHGQGGNEQFF. This chain connects TRBV4-1 to TRBJ2-1, with 10 bases lining up with TRBD1. Germline V lookup: CDR1 MGHRA, CDR2 YSYEKL. Unmatched junction bases numbered 2, after V lost 3 bases and J lost 6 bases. The length of the CDR3 is 14 residues.

The chain has TRBV28 and TRBJ2-7, with TRBD2 matching over 8 bases. Germline V lookup: CDR1 MDHEN, CDR2 SYDVKM. V lost 4 bases to trimming and J lost 0 bases; unmatched junction nucleotides: 17. CDR3 length: 19 residues. The CDR3 is CASSWNPNQTSANSYEQYF. CDR3 nucleotide sequence: TGTGCCAGCAGTTGGAACCCGAACCAGACTAGCGCCAACTCCTACGAGCAGTACTTC.

The chain recombines TRBV29-1 with TRBJ1-1, with 8 bases lining up with TRBD1. J was trimmed by 1 base and V by 6 bases; bases with no gene match: 4. Per germline, CDR1 SQVTM and CDR2 ANQGSEA. This CDR3 comprises 13 residues. CDR3 bases: TGCAGCGTCGGAGACAGGGGGAACACTGAAGCTTTCTTT. It is translated as CSVGDRGNTEAFF.

The gene calls are TRBV7-2 and TRBJ1-3, with 9 bases matching TRBD1. CDR1 is SGHTA, CDR2 FQGNSA, per germline. The CDR3 totals 15 residues. Trimming at V came to 0 bases and at J to 4 bases, leaving 1 base not matched to a gene. CDR3 DNA sequence: TGTGCCAGCAGCTTAGCGGGACAGGGAGGAAACACCATATATTTT. This translates into CASSLAGQGGNTIYF.

The chain uses TRBV10-3 and TRBJ1-4; D not certain. Germline V lookup: CDR1 ENHRY, CDR2 SYGVKD. V was pared by 2 bases and J by 0 bases, with 13 bases between. This CDR3 region has 17 residues. This CDR3 reads CAISEAGQITTNEKLFF. The CDR3 DNA follows: TGTGCCATCAGTGAGGCAGGCCAGATAACAACTAATGAAAAACTGTTTTTT.

This clone was seen just once. The V gene is TRBV2, the J gene TRBJ2-4; the D gene is possibly TRBD2 (5 bases). Trimming pared 6 bases from V and 0 bases from J, leaving 12 bases between. This CDR3 spans 15 amino acids. The V gene's germline CDR1 is SNHLY and CDR2 FYNNEI. CDR3 sequence reads: CASSKTGSAKNIQYF. The CDR3 DNA is TGTGCCAGCAGCAAAACGGGATCAGCCAAAAACATTCAGTACTTC.

This clone was seen a single time. This chain links TRBV27 with TRBJ2-5; 7 nucleotides align to TRBD1. The germline CDR1 and CDR2 sequences are MNHEY and SMNVEV (reference sequence). The CDR3 extends over 13 amino acids. Trimming took 4 bases from V and 1 from J; bases not matched to a gene: 0. CDR3 region: CASSWTGQETQYF. For the CDR3, the DNA is TGTGCCAGCAGTTGGACAGGCCAAGAGACCCAGTACTTC.

This clone is a singleton in its sample. The chain recombines TRBV19 with TRBJ1-5; D unclear. The CDR3 loop spans 15 amino acids. Germline CDR1 and CDR2: LNHDA and SQIVND (reference sequence). The V end was cut by 2 bases, the J end by 0 bases, with 8 bases between. This chain's CDR3 is CASSITDHSNQPQHF. In nucleotides, the CDR3 is TGTGCCAGTAGTATAACAGACCATAGCAATCAGCCCCAGCATTTT.

The chain recombines TRBV12-3 or TRBV12-4 with TRBJ1-6; D might be TRBD1 (5 bases). Trimming took 2 bases from V and 10 from J, leaving 9 bases between them. The CDR3 spans 13 residues. The CDR3 here is CASSLQGSSPLHF. The CDR3 nucleotides read TGTGCCAGCAGTTTACAGGGTAGCTCACCCCTCCACTTT.

This chain joins TRBV6-5 and TRBJ1-2; 10 positions match TRBD1. CDR1 is MNHEY and CDR2 is SVGAGI in the germline V gene. This CDR3 has 14 residues. V dropped 5 bases and J dropped 6; count of bases not matched to a gene: 6. The CDR3 sequence is CASSQDRGWDGYTF. The CDR3 region has the DNA TGTGCCAGCAGTCAGGACAGGGGGTGGGATGGCTACACCTTC.

V and J are TRBV29-1 and TRBJ2-7, with D tentatively TRBD2 (6 bases). The CDR3 extends over 13 amino acids. With 7 bases removed from V and 4 bases from J, the gap between germline ends came to 17 bases. CDR1 and CDR2 from the germline V gene are SQVTM and ANQGSEA. CDR3 residues: CSASGLTYYEQYF. The CDR3 region has the DNA TGCAGCGCCAGCGGACTAACCTATTACGAGCAGTACTTC.

The V and J genes are TRBV5-5 and TRBJ2-3; TRBD2 matches 9 bases. CDR3 length: 14 amino acids. V shed 3 bases, J shed 5 bases, and the junction held 4 bases outside the gene matches. Germline assignment: CDR1 SGHKS and CDR2 YYEKEE (reference sequence). The CDR3 is CASSSIAGEDTQYF. CDR3 coding DNA: TGTGCCAGCAGCTCGATAGCGGGAGAAGATACGCAGTATTTT.

The chain uses TRBV5-4 and TRBJ2-3; 12 nucleotides match TRBD2. CDR1 is SGHNT, CDR2 YYREEE, per germline (reference sequence). The CDR3 is 16 residues long. V lost 3 bases and J lost 0; bases outside the gene matches: 2. CDR3 sequence (DNA): TGTGCCAGCAGCTCAGGACTAGCGGGAAGCACAGATACGCAGTATTTT. It encodes CASSSGLAGSTDTQYF.

The chain joins TRBV7-9 to TRBJ1-4; TRBD1 might be the D (5 bases). Germline V gene lookup returns CDR1 SEHNR and CDR2 FQNEAQ (reference sequence). V gave up 4 bases and J gave up 5 bases, with 8 bases separating them. This CDR3 region has 13 residues. Here the CDR3 DNA reads TGTGCCAGCAGCTGGAAGGGGAATGAAAAACTGTTTTTT. Amino acids: CASSWKGNEKLFF.

V gene TRBV5-1 combines with J gene TRBJ1-1; D not resolved. The V end was cut by 0 bases, the J end by 4 bases, with 13 bases between. Per the germline V gene, CDR1 is SGHRS and CDR2 is YFSETQ. The CDR3 is 15 amino acids. The CDR3 DNA sequence: TGCGCCAGCAGCTTGGCGGCCATCGAGGGCACTGAAGCTTTCTTT. It yields the protein CASSLAAIEGTEAFF.

This chain links TRBV6-1 with TRBJ2-1, with 7 bases identical to TRBD2. Looked up from germline, CDR1 is MNHNS and CDR2 is SASEGT. The CDR3 has 16 amino acids. The V gene end was trimmed by 3 bases and the J gene end by 8 bases; junction bases not matched to a gene: 13. The CDR3 region is CASSEWTRSIRDEQFF. For the CDR3, the DNA is TGTGCCAGCAGTGAGTGGACTAGGTCGATTCGTGATGAGCAGTTCTTC.

The V call is TRBV28, the J call TRBJ2-1; 15 nucleotides line up with TRBD2. V was pared by 5 bases and J by 0 bases, with 5 bases of the junction left unmatched. Germline values: CDR1 MDHEN, CDR2 SYDVKM. CDR3 length: 18 residues. Here the CDR3 reads CASSPGLAGGGSYNEQFF. As DNA, the CDR3 is TGTGCCAGCAGTCCCGGACTAGCGGGAGGGGGCTCCTACAATGAGCAGTTCTTC.